This T cell receptor (beta chain) was captured by sequencing in a study of blood T cells in healthy people across ages. The study's findings and limits: A greater number of naive CD4+ cells and higher diversity distinguished long-lived donors from aged donors. It was not known whether donors were CMV positive (a possible confounder of expanded clonotype changes).

CDR1 LGHNA and CDR2 YNFKEQ come from the germline V gene. CDR3 length: 20 amino acids. V shed 3 bases and J 1 base; nucleotides not matched to a gene: 16. A minimum of 5.5 micrograms of total RNA was extracted per sample. About this clonotype: The target antigen is unknown.

Alongside a J-beta primer mix, a sample-barcoded 5' primer served in a second PCR lasting about 6 to 11 cycles. TCRdb re-called the 5' RACE reads through MiXCR, storing one row per CDR3 protein. The table records 850,000 to 1,000,000 distinct CDR3 sequences, roughly half of them present only once. The clonotype comes from a woman aged 55-75 years in good health. The sample taken for sequencing was blood. The chain uses TRBV4-2 and TRBJ2-3, with TRBD2 matching 10 bases. This chain's CDR3 is CASSQILTSGFYEGTDTQYF. DNA for the CDR3: TGTGCCAGCAGCCAGATTTTGACTAGCGGGTTCTATGAGGGCACAGATACGCAGTATTTT.